This T cell receptor (beta chain) was sequenced for a study of blood T cell repertoires in COVID-19. Study overall: Italy, Spain and the United States were the sources of the convalescent and acute COVID-19 samples. T cells, B-cell-depleted T cells, or PBMCs provided the cDNA or gDNA that served as material.

As originally analysed: Reference gene primer amplification gave estimated nucleated cell counts. This table comes from immunoSEQ multiplex PCR, and its TCRdb copy is limited to in-frame clones, with some not included. That table is the source of V, J and clone size, and D and trimming were worked out from the DNA. The top ten clones hold roughly 30% of a sample with 75,000 to 100,000 clones, approximately 86% of them seen once. The table lists this clone with a few counts. V trimming: 5 bases; J trimming: 5 bases; junction bases outside the gene matches: 1. The CDR3 runs to 12 residues. Germline V CDR1 and CDR2: LGHDT, YNNKEL (reference sequence).

The chain recombines TRBV3-1 (or the pseudogene TRBV3-2) with TRBJ1-1; the match to TRBD1 covers 8 bases. This clonotype was obtained from a woman of 80 years or more with acute or convalescent COVID-19. Sequenced input: peripheral blood. The CDR3: CASSYRGTEAFF. The CDR3 nucleotides are TGTGCCAGCAGCTACAGGGGGACTGAAGCTTTCTTT.